This T cell receptor beta chain was profiled in a study of T cells in Graves' hyperthyroidism and ophthalmopathy. TCR beta CDR3 regions were amplified from RNA. In the first-round RT-PCR of the TCR CDR3, the HTBI primer set was used. In TCRdb, the multiplex PCR reads were re-called with MiXCR into one record per CDR3 protein. The repertoire holds 85,000 to 110,000 distinct CDR3 sequences, with over 45% as singletons. Among the patients, aged 18 to 65, hyperthyroidism was newly diagnosed and had lasted under 2 months. Reasons for excluding patients were uncontrolled infection, other autoimmune disease, pregnancy or lactation. Germline V gene data show CDR1 as SGHTA and CDR2 as FQGTGA. This CDR3 spans 14 amino acids. A remark on this clonotype: Its antigen is unidentified. An end of the junction differs from the germline gene, which may be a read error.

Study-level findings and limits: A 13 V-J signature model discriminated ophthalmopathy versus stable hyperthyroidism.

The sequenced material came from blood. The origin of this receptor is a man aged 35 to 55 with Graves' hyperthyroidism. The chain employs TRBV7-3 and TRBJ2-2; D ambiguous. The CDR3 region is CASKVAANAGELFF. CDR3 in DNA: TGTGCCAGCAAGGTAGCCGCGAACGCCGGGGAGCTGTTTTTT.